These 27 T cell receptor beta chains share one sample of origin, sequenced in a study of neurological immune-mediated disorders. TCRdb ran MiXCR on the 5' RACE reads and lists one entry per CDR3 protein. The sample lists about 50,000 distinct CDR3 sequences; about a tenth were seen once. The time point denotes: longitudinal time-point 1 (baseline). Material: PBMCs. The source of these receptors is a woman aged 40 to 55 in good health.

This clonotype was found many times. Mismatch with germline at one junction end may stem from a read error. The rearrangement uses TRBV7-2 and TRBJ2-5; TRBD1 or TRBD2 may be the D gene (5 bases each). Germline V gene sequence: CDR1 SGHTA, CDR2 FQGNSA. This CDR3 has 14 residues. The CDR3 spells CASSLGRGQGTQYF. As DNA, the CDR3 is TGTGCCAGCAGCTTAGGTCGGGGCCAAGGGACCCAGTACTTC.

The table lists this clonotype with many counts. The chain uses TRBV5-5 and TRBJ2-1, with TRBD2 matching 14 bases. Germline V gene lookup returns CDR1 SGHKS and CDR2 YYEKEE (reference sequence). V was pared by 0 bases and J by 0 bases, with 8 bases of the junction left unmatched. The CDR3 is 20 amino acids. The CDR3 region has the DNA TGTGCCAGCAGCTTGGCTGGGACTAGCGGGGGCCCAAGCTCCTACAATGAGCAGTTCTTC. It codes for CASSLAGTSGGPSSYNEQFF.

Many counts were recorded for this clonotype. This chain connects TRBV6-5 to TRBJ2-5, with 13 bases lining up with TRBD2. With 6 bases clipped from V and 1 base from J, the junction kept 8 bases outside the gene matches. The V gene's germline CDR1 is MNHEY and CDR2 SVGAGI. The CDR3 extends over 17 amino acids. Written as DNA, the CDR3 is TGTGCCAGCAGACCGACTAGCGGGGGGACATTCCAAGAGACCCAGTACTTC. Translating gives CASRPTSGGTFQETQYF.

This clonotype was seen many times. The chain couples TRBV5-1 to TRBJ1-1; D is ambiguous. Trimming shortened V by 1 base and J by 6 bases, and 10 bases separated the two germline ends. The CDR3 sequence is 13 residues long. From germline, CDR1 is SGHRS and CDR2 YFSETQ. In nucleotides, the CDR3 is TGCGCCAGCAGCTTGCGGGAGGAGGCTGAAGCTTTCTTT. The encoded protein is CASSLREEAEAFF.

This clonotype was seen repeatedly, ten times or more. This chain uses TRBV12-3 or TRBV12-4 with TRBJ2-5, with D maybe TRBD1 (6 bases). The V end was cut by 1 base, the J end by 1 base, with 22 bases between. The CDR3 length is 19 residues. The CDR3 DNA follows: TGTGCCAGCAGTTTAGTAGCTTTAGGGCAGGGGCTGGGCCAAGAGACCCAGTACTTC. Amino acid sequence: CASSLVALGQGLGQETQYF.

This clonotype appeared many times. The chain employs TRBV12-3 or TRBV12-4 and TRBJ2-3; 8 bases align to TRBD2. V lost 3 bases to trimming and J lost 4 bases; unmatched junction nucleotides: 6. The CDR3 is 15 amino acids. The CDR3 protein is CASSFLAGGSDTQYF. The CDR3 nucleotides are TGTGCCAGCAGTTTTCTCGCGGGAGGATCAGATACGCAGTATTTT.

This clonotype was counted at least ten times. The gene calls are TRBV5-1 and TRBJ2-2; tentative D call: TRBD1 (6 bases). V lost 4 bases and J lost 1, with 20 bases in between. CDR3 length: 18 amino acids. Germline CDR1 and CDR2: SGHRS and YFSETQ. For the CDR3, the DNA is TGCGCCAGCAGCCCGACGTCGGCGTCGACAGGGAACACCGGGGAGCTGTTTTTT. Amino acid sequence: CASSPTSASTGNTGELFF. The complete variable domain, with remaining parts taken from reference TRBV5-1 and TRBJ2-2, reads KAGVTQTPRYLIKTRGQQVTLSCSPISGHRSVSWYQQTPGQGLQFLFEYFSETQRNKGNFPGRFSGRQFSNSRSEMNVSTLELGDSALYLCASSPTSASTGNTGELFFGEGSRLTVL.

This clonotype has ten or more counts. This chain joins TRBV3-1 and TRBJ1-1, with D hard to call. CDR1 is LGHDT and CDR2 is YNNKEL in the germline V gene (reference sequence). Deletions cut 2 bases from V and 1 base from J, with 14 bases between. The CDR3 is 16 amino acids. CDR3 bases: TGTGCCAGCAGCCAATGGTCCGGGTTTGGGAACACTGAAGCTTTCTTT. Amino acid sequence: CASSQWSGFGNTEAFF.

This clonotype showed up many times. The chain recombines TRBV25-1 with TRBJ2-1, with D possibly called TRBD1 or TRBD2 (5 bases each). There are 13 residues in the CDR3. The germline gives CDR1 MGHDK, CDR2 SYGVNS. Trimming stripped 9 bases from V and 10 bases from J, with 19 bases between. For the CDR3, the DNA is TGTGCCAGTAGGGACGGAGGAGGCGCCGAGCAGTTCTTC. This codes for CASRDGGGAEQFF.

This clonotype was observed many times. The V gene is TRBV5-5, the J gene TRBJ2-4; D is uncertain. The CDR3 is 14 amino acids. CDR1 and CDR2 (germline): SGHKS, YYEKEE (reference sequence). V lost 2 bases to trimming and J lost 0 bases, with 6 bases between them. CDR3 sequence: CASSFPLAKNIQYF. DNA for the CDR3: TGTGCCAGCAGCTTTCCTCTAGCCAAAAACATTCAGTACTTC.

About this clonotype itself: An end of the junction differs from the germline gene, which may be a read error. The J gene is TRBJ1-4, the V gene TRBV3-1, with D uncertain. The germline CDR1 and CDR2 sequences are LGHDT and YNNKEL (reference sequence). The CDR3 is made up of 15 amino acids. CDR3 in DNA: TGTGCCAACAGCCCCAACTCGGGGATTAATGAAAAACTGTTTTTT. This gives the protein CANSPNSGINEKLFF.

The sample holds many counts of this clonotype. The chain combines TRBV3-1 with TRBJ2-7; a possible D gene is TRBD1 (6 bases). Germline loops: CDR1 LGHDT, CDR2 YNNKEL (reference sequence). This CDR3 has 15 amino acids. Trimming removed 1 base at V and 6 bases at J, with 16 bases between. The CDR3 protein is CASSQGVGPRGEQYF. In DNA form, the CDR3 reads TGTGCCAGCAGCCAAGGGGTAGGACCCAGGGGCGAGCAGTACTTC.

This clonotype was picked up many times. The chain is built from TRBV18 and TRBJ2-2; TRBD2 is a possible D gene (6 bases). Germline values: CDR1 KGHSH, CDR2 LQKENI. Deletions cut 4 bases from V and 3 bases from J, with 12 bases between. The CDR3 totals 15 residues. CDR3 loop: CASSRSGGDTGELFF. The CDR3 DNA is TGTGCCAGCTCACGTAGCGGAGGGGACACCGGGGAGCTGTTTTTT.

This clonotype was observed a handful of times. A much more abundant neighbour one base away suggests this may be a read error. The chain couples TRBV20-1 to TRBJ2-7; 7 bases agree with TRBD2. Unmatched junction bases numbered 12, after V lost 6 bases and J lost 4 bases. This CDR3 is built from 14 residues. Germline CDR1 and CDR2: DFQATT and SNEGSKA (reference sequence). The CDR3 coding sequence is TGCAGTGCAGCGGGACTAACAGAGCCATACGAGCAGTACTTC. It specifies CSAAGLTEPYEQYF.

This clonotype was found many times. This rearrangement joins TRBV5-1 to TRBJ2-1, with D perhaps matching TRBD1 (5 bases). The germline V and J ends were trimmed by 2 bases and 4 bases, with 7 bases remaining between them. The germline V gene encodes CDR1 SGHRS and CDR2 YFSETQ. There are 13 residues in the CDR3. The CDR3 spells CASSLQEYNEQFF. For the CDR3, the DNA is TGCGCCAGCAGCTTACAGGAGTACAATGAGCAGTTCTTC.

This chain joins TRBV20-1 and TRBJ2-2, with TRBD2 as a possible D gene (6 bases). Germline lookup yields CDR1 DFQATT and CDR2 SNEGSKA (reference sequence). V was cut by 8 bases and J by 0 bases, with 13 bases left in between. This CDR3 has 14 amino acids. CDR3 DNA sequence: TGCAGTTTTAAAGCGGGTACGAACACCGGGGAGCTGTTTTTT. It specifies CSFKAGTNTGELFF.

This clonotype has ten or more counts. This chain connects TRBV4-3 to TRBJ1-4; D is ambiguous. The CDR3 contains 13 residues. CDR1 is LGHNA and CDR2 is YSLEER in the germline V gene. Trimming shortened V by 2 bases and J by 7 bases, and 8 bases separated the two germline ends. CDR3 loop: CASSQKGREKLFF. The CDR3 nucleotides are TGCGCCAGCAGCCAAAAGGGCCGTGAAAAACTGTTTTTT.

This clonotype was recorded many times. The chain is built from TRBV12-3 or TRBV12-4 and TRBJ1-1, with 9 bases lining up with TRBD1. The V and J ends lost 6 bases and 4 bases, in that order; junction bases with no gene match: 6. The CDR3 length is 14 residues. The CDR3 coding sequence is TGTGCCAGCAGAGTACAGGGGGCGAGCACTGAAGCTTTCTTT. Its translation is CASRVQGASTEAFF.

This clonotype showed up many times. The chain combines TRBV7-2 with TRBJ2-1, with TRBD2 matching 15 bases. The germline V gene has CDR1 SGHTA and CDR2 FQGNSA. There are 17 residues in the CDR3. Trimming took 4 bases from V and 4 from J; bases not matched to a gene: 5. The CDR3 nucleotides read TGTGCCAGCAGCTCGGGACTAGCGGGAGGAGGGTACAATGAGCAGTTCTTC. It specifies CASSSGLAGGGYNEQFF. The full variable domain, rest sourced from reference TRBV7-2 and TRBJ2-1, is GAGVSQSPSNKVTEKGKDVELRCDPISGHTALYWYRQSLGQGLEFLIYFQGNSAPDKSGLPSDRFSAERTGGSVSTLTIQRTQQEDSAVYLCASSSGLAGGGYNEQFFGPGTRLTVL.

This chain connects TRBV4-3 to TRBJ1-2; D gene unclear. This CDR3 is 15 amino acids long. The V end was cut by 0 bases, the J end by 4 bases, with 12 bases between. Per germline, CDR1 LGHNA and CDR2 YSLEER. The CDR3 spells CASSQDRVGGYGYTF. The CDR3 DNA reads as TGCGCCAGCAGCCAAGATCGTGTGGGAGGCTATGGCTACACCTTC.

This clonotype was detected many times. The gene calls are TRBV12-3 or TRBV12-4 and TRBJ2-5; no clear D gene. The CDR3 has 13 residues. V lost 6 bases and J lost 4, with 12 bases in between. The CDR3 protein is CASSFRRRETQYF. The DNA of the CDR3 is TGTGCCAGCAGCTTTCGACGGAGAGAGACCCAGTACTTC.

This clonotype was counted at least ten times. The genes are TRBV5-6 and TRBJ2-3; TRBD2 agrees at 11 bases. The length of the CDR3 is 16 residues. J lost 1 base, V lost 4 bases, and 5 bases had no gene match. Germline CDR1 reads SGHDT; CDR2 reads YYEEEE. For the CDR3, the DNA is TGTGCCAGCAGCAAAAGACTAGCGGGGCGCACAGATACGCAGTATTTT. Its translation: CASSKRLAGRTDTQYF.

This clonotype was detected many times. The rearrangement uses TRBV20-1 and TRBJ2-3; TRBD1 aligns across 8 bases. The trim removed 4 bases at V and 0 bases at J, leaving 6 bases unmatched. CDR3 length equals 15 residues. The germline V gene has CDR1 DFQATT and CDR2 SNEGSKA (reference sequence). DNA for the CDR3: TGCAGTGCTACCGGACAGGGTAGCAGCACAGATACGCAGTATTTT. It yields the protein CSATGQGSSTDTQYF.

This clonotype has ten or more counts. CDR3 in amino acids: CASSSYGGGRSPEAFF. CDR3 DNA sequence: TGTGCCAGCAGTTCGTATGGCGGGGGGCGCTCCCCTGAAGCTTTCTTT. This chain uses TRBV6-5 with TRBJ1-1, with D perhaps TRBD1 (6 bases). The CDR3 has 16 amino acids. V was cut by 4 bases and J by 6 bases, with 21 bases left in between. Germline values: CDR1 MNHEY, CDR2 SVGAGI.

The rearrangement uses TRBV6-2 or TRBV6-3 and TRBJ2-1; 10 nucleotides line up with TRBD2. V dropped 6 bases and J dropped 9; count of bases not matched to a gene: 23. Germline CDR1 MNHEY, CDR2 SVGEGT. The CDR3 is 19 residues long. CDR3 coding DNA: TGTGCCAGCAGCCTAAGGGGGTCCCATCTAGCGGGAGTTATCAGTGAGCAGTTCTTC. Its protein product is CASSLRGSHLAGVISEQFF.

In its sample, this clonotype was seen many times. The chain combines TRBV4-3 with TRBJ1-1; the D gene is possibly TRBD1 (6 bases). The germline V gene encodes CDR1 LGHNA and CDR2 YSLEER. This CDR3 comprises 12 residues. V was pared by 0 bases and J by 9 bases, with 8 bases between. CDR3 nucleotide sequence: TGCGCCAGCAGCCAAGACAGGGGCCAAGCTTTCTTT. As protein: CASSQDRGQAFF.

This clonotype was detected many times. V and J are TRBV7-2 and TRBJ1-6; D may be TRBD1 (6 bases). The V gene's germline CDR1 is SGHTA and CDR2 FQGNSA. The CDR3 totals 15 residues. Between the trimmed V and J ends, which lost 4 bases and 9 bases, there was a span of 16 bases. CDR3 loop: CASSSSMGAVSPLHF. CDR3 sequence (DNA): TGTGCCAGCAGCTCCTCGATGGGGGCGGTTTCACCCCTCCACTTT.